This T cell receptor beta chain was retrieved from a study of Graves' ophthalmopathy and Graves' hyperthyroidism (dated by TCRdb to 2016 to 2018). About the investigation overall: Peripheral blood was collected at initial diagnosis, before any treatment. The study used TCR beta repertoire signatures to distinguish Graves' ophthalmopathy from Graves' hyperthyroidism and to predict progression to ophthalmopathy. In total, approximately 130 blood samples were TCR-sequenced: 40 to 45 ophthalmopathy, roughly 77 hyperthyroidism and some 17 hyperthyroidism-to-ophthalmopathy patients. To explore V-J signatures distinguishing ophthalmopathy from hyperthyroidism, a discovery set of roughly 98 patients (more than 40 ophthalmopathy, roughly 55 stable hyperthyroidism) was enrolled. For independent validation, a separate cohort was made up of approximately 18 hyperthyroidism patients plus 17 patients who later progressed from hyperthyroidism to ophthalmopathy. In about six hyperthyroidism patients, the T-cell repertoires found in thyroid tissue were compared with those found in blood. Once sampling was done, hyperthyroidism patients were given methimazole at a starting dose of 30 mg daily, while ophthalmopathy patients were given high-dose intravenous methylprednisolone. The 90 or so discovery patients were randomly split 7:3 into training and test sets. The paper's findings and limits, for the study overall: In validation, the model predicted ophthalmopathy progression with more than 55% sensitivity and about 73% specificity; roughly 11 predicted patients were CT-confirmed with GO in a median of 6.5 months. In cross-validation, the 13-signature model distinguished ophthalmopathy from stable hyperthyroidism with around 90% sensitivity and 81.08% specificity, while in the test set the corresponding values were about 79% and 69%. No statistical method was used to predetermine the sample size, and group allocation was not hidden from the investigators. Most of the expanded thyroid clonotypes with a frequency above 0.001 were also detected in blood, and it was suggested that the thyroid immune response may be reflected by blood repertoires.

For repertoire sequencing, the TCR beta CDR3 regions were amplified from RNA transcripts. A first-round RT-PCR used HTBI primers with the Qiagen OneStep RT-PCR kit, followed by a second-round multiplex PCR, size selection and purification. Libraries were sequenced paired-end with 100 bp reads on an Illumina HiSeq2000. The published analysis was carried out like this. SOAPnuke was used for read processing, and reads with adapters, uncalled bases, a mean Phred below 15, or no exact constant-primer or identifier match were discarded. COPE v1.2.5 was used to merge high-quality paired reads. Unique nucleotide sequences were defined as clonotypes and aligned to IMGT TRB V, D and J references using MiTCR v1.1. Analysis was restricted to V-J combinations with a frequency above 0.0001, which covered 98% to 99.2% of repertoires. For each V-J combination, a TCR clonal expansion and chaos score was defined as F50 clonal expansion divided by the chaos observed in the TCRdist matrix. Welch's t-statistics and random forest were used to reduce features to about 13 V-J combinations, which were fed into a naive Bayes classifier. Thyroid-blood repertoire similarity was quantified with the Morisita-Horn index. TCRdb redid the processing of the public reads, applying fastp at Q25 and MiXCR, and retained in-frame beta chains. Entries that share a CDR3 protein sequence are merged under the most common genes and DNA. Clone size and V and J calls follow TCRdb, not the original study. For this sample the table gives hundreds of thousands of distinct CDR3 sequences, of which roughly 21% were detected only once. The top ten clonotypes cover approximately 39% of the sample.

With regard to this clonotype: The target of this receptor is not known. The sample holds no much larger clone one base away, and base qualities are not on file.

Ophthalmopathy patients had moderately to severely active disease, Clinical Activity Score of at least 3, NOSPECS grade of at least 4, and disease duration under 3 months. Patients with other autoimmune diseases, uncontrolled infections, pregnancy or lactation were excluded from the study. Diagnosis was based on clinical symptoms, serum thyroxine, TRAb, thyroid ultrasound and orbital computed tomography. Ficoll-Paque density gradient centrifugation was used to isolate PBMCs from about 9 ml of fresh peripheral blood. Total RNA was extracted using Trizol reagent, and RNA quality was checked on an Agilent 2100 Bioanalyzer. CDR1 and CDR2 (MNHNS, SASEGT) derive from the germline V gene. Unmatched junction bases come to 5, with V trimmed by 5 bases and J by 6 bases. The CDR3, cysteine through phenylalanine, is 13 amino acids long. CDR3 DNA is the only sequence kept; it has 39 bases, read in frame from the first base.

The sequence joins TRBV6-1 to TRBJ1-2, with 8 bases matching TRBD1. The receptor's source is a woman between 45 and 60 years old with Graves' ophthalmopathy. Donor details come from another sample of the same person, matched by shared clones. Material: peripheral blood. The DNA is TGTGCCAGCAGTCCTGAGACAGGGGATGGCTACACCTTC. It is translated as CASSPETGDGYTF.